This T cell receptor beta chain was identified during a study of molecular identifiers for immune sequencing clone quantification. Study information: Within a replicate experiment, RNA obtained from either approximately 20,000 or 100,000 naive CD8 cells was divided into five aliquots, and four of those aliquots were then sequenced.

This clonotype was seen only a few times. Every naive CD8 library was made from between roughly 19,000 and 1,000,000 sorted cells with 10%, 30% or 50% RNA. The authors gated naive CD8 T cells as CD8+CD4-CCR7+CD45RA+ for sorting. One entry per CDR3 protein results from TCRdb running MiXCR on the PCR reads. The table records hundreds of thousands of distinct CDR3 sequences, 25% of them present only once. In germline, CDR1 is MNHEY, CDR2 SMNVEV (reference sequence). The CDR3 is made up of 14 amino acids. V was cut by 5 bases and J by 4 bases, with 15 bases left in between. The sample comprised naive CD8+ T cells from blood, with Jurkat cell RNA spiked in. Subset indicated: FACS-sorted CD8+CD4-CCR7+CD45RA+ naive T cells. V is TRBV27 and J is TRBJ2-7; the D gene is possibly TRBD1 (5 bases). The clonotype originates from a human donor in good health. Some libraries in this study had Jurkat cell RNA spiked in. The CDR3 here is CASSPLDNRYEQYF. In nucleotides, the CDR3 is TGTGCCAGCAGTCCCCTGGACAATCGATACGAGCAGTACTTC.